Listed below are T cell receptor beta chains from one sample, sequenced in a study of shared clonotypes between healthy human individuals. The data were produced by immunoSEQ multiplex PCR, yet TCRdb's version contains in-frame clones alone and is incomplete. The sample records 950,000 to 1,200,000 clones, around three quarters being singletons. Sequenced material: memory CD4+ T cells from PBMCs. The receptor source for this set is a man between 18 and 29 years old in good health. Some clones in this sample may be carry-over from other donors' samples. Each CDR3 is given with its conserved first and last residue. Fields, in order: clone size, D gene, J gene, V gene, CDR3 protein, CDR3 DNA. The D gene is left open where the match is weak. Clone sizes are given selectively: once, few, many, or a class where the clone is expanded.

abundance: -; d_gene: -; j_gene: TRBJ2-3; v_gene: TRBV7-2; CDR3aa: CASSPNGLRGDTQYF; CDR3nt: TGTGCCAGCAGCCCCAATGGACTGAGGGGAGATACGCAGTATTTT
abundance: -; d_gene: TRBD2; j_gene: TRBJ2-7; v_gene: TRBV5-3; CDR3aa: CARSYGRDEQYF; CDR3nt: TGTGCCAGAAGCTACGGGAGGGACGAGCAGTACTTC
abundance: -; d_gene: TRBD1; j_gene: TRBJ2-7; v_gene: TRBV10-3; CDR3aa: CAISGRQSPGQSYEQYF; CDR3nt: TGTGCCATCAGTGGGAGACAAAGCCCGGGACAGTCCTACGAGCAGTACTTC
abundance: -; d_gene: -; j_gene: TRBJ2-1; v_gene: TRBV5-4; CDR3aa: CASSLARGTIHNEQFF; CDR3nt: TGTGCCAGCAGCTTGGCGCGGGGGACAATCCACAATGAGCAGTTCTTC
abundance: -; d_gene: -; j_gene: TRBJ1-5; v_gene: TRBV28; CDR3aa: CASSLLSGQRNQPQHF; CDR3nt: TGTGCCAGCAGTTTATTATCGGGGCAGCGCAATCAGCCCCAGCATTTT
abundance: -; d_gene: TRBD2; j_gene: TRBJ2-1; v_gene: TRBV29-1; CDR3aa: CSVLGASGSSYNEQFF; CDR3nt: TGCAGCGTTTTAGGGGCTAGCGGCAGCTCCTACAATGAGCAGTTCTTC
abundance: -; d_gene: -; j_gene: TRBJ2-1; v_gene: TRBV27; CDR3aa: CASSPSPGGSYNEQFF; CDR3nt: TGTGCCAGCAGTCCAAGTCCCGGGGGCTCCTACAATGAGCAGTTCTTC
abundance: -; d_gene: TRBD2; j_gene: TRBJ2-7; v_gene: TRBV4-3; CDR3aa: CASSQEREGWYEQYF; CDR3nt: TGCGCCAGCAGCCAAGAAAGGGAGGGGTGGTACGAGCAGTACTTC
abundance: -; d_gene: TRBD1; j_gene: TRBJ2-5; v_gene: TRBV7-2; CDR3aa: CASSLQGQNQETQYF; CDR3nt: TGTGCCAGCAGCCTCCAGGGACAGAACCAAGAGACCCAGTACTTC
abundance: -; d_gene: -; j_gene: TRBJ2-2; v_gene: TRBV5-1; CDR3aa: CASSPRDGAYGELFF; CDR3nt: TGCGCCAGCAGCCCCCGGGACGGTGCGTACGGGGAGCTGTTTTTT
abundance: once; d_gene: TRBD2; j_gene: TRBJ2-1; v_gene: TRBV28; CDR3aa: CASSLYNLGLAGDYNEQFF; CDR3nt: TGTGCCAGCAGTTTATACAATCTGGGACTAGCGGGGGATTACAATGAGCAGTTCTTC
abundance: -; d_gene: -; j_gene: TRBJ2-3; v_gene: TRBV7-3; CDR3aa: CASSIQGAGTDTQYF; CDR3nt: TGTGCCAGCAGCATCCAGGGCGCGGGCACAGATACGCAGTATTTT
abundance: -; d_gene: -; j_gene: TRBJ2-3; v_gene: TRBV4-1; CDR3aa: CASSKEAFSTDTQYF; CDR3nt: TGCGCCAGCAGCAAGGAGGCATTTAGCACAGATACGCAGTATTTT
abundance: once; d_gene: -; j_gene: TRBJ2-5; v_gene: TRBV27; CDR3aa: CASSKDRLRPQYF; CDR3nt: TGTGCCAGCAGTAAGGACAGATTGAGACCCCAGTACTTC
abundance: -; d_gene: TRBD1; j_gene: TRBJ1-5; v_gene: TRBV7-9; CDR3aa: CASSSRDRGQGNQPQHF; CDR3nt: TGTGCCAGCAGCTCCCGGGACAGGGGGCAAGGCAATCAGCCCCAGCATTTT
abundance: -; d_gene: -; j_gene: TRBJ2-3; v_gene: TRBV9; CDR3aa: CASSVVEGVTQYF; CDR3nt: TGTGCCAGCAGCGTAGTAGAGGGAGTTACGCAGTATTTT
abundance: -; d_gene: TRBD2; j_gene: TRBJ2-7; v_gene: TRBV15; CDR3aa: CATSRGASGRYEQYF; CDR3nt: TGTGCCACCAGCAGAGGGGCCAGCGGGAGGTACGAGCAGTACTTC
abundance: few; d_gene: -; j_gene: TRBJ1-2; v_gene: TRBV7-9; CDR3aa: CASSFWGGGYTF; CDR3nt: TGTGCCAGCAGCTTTTGGGGAGGCGGCTACACCTTC
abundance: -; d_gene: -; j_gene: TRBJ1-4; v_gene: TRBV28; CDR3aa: CASHRAGNEKLFF; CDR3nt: TGTGCCAGCCACAGGGCTGGTAATGAAAAACTGTTTTTT
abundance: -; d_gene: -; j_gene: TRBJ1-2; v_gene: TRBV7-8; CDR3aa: CASSPGVSWGYTF; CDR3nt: TGTGCCAGCAGCCCCGGCGTCAGCTGGGGCTACACCTTC
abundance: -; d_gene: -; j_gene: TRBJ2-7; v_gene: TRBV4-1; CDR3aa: CASSHFERAAYEQYF; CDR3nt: TGCGCCAGCAGCCATTTCGAGCGGGCCGCCTACGAGCAGTACTTC
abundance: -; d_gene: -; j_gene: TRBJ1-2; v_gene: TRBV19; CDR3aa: CASNIGRWRDPYGYTF; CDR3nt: TGTGCCAGTAACATTGGTCGGTGGAGGGATCCCTATGGCTACACCTTC
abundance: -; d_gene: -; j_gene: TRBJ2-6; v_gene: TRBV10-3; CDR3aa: CAIRQGSGANVLTF; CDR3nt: TGTGCCATCAGGCAGGGCTCTGGGGCCAACGTCCTGACTTTC
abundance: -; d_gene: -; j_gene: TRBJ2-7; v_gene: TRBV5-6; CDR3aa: CASSLSPGVREQYF; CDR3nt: TGTGCCAGCAGCTTGAGTCCAGGGGTGCGCGAGCAGTACTTC
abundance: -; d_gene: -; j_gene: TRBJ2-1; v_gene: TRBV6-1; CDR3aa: CASSRQVNEQFF; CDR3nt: TGTGCCAGCAGTAGACAGGTAAATGAGCAGTTCTTC
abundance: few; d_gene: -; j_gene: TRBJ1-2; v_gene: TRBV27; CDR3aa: CASSLGEGYGYTF; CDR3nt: TGTGCCAGCAGTCTGGGGGAGGGCTATGGCTACACCTTC
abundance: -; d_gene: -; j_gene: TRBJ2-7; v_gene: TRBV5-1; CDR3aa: CASSFGFDREQYF; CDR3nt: TGCGCCAGCAGCTTCGGTTTTGATCGCGAGCAGTACTTC
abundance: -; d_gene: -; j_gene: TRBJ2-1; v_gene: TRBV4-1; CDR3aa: CASSRSEGVQPSSSYNEQFF; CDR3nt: TGCGCCAGCAGCCGTTCGGAAGGGGTACAGCCGAGCAGCTCCTACAATGAGCAGTTCTTC
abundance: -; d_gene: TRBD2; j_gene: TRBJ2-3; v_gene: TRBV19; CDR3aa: CANLAGVTDTQYF; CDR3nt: TGTGCCAACTTAGCGGGAGTGACAGATACGCAGTATTTT
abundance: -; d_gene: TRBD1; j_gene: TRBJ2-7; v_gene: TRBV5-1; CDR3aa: CASSIQLQGASYEQYF; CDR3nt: TGCGCCAGCAGCATTCAATTACAGGGGGCCTCCTACGAGCAGTACTTC
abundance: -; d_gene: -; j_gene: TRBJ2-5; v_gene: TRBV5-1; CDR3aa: CASSPPGVLRLWGDQYF; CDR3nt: TGCGCCAGCAGCCCCCCAGGGGTGTTGCGTCTCTGGGGCGACCAGTACTTC
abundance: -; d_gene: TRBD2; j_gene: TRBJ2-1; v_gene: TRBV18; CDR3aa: CASSPKIAGVGNEQFF; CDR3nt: TGTGCCAGCTCACCCAAAATAGCGGGAGTGGGGAATGAGCAGTTCTTC
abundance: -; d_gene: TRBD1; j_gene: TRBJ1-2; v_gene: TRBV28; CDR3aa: CASEDRRSNGYTF; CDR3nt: TGTGCCAGTGAGGACAGGCGGTCGAATGGCTACACCTTC
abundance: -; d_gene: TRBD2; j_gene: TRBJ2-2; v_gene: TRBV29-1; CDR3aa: CSVEGGSRLAGELFF; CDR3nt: TGCAGCGTTGAGGGCGGGAGCCGACTGGCCGGGGAGCTGTTTTTT
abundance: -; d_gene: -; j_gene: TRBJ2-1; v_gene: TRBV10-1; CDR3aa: CASSVGHEQFF; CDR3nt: TGCGCCAGCAGTGTGGGCCATGAGCAGTTCTTC
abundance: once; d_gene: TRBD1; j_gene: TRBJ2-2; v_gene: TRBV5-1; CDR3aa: CASSAGQGAGELFF; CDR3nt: TGCGCCAGCAGCGCGGGACAGGGGGCCGGGGAGCTGTTTTTT
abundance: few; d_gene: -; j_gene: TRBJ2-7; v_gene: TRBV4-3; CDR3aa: CASSQESGEQLVGEPYF; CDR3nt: TGCGCCAGCAGCCAAGAAAGTGGGGAACAACTAGTCGGGGAGCCGTACTTC
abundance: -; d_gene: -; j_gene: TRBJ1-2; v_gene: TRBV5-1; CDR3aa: CASSSDRAYTF; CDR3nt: TGCGCCAGCAGCTCCGATAGGGCCTACACCTTC
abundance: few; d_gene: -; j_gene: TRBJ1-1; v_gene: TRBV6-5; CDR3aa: CASRTRQRNTEAFF; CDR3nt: TGTGCCAGTAGGACGAGACAGAGAAACACTGAAGCTTTCTTT
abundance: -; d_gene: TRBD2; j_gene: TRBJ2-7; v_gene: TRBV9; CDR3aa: CASSVTTGGEQYF; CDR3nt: TGTGCCAGCAGCGTAACCACCGGGGGGGAGCAGTACTTC
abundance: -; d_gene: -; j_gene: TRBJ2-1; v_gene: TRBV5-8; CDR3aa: CASSLDSVDEQFF; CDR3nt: TGTGCCAGCAGCCTGGACTCGGTCGATGAGCAGTTCTTC
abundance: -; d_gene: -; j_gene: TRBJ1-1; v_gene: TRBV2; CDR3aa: CASKRQANTEAFF; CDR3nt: TGTGCCAGCAAGCGACAGGCTAACACTGAAGCTTTCTTT
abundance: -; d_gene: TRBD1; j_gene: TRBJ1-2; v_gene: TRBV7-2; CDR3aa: CASSTGTDGYTF; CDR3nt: TGTGCCAGCAGCACCGGGACAGATGGCTACACCTTC
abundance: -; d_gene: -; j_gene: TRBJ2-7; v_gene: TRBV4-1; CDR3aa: CASSQDLGGSGYEQYF; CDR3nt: TGCGCCAGCAGCCAAGATTTGGGGGGTAGCGGCTACGAGCAGTACTTC
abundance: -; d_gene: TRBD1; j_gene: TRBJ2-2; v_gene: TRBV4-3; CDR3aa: CASSQGWDRENTGELFF; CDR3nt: TGCGCCAGCAGCCAGGGCTGGGACAGGGAGAACACCGGGGAGCTGTTTTTT
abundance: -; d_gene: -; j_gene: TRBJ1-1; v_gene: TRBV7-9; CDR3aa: CASSLGAVATFF; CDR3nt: TGTGCCAGCAGCTTAGGGGCAGTTGCGACTTTCTTT
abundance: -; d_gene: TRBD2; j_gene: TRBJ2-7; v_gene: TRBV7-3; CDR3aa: CASSLGLAGVREQYF; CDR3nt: TGTGCCAGCAGCTTAGGGCTAGCGGGAGTGCGGGAGCAGTACTTC
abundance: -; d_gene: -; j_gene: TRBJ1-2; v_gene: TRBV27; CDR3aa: CASSLNAEVPGYTF; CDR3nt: TGTGCCAGCAGTTTGAACGCTGAGGTTCCTGGCTACACCTTC
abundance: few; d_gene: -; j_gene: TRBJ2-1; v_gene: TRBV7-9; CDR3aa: CASSFTGMAIEQFF; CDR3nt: TGTGCCAGCAGCTTCACCGGGATGGCTATTGAGCAGTTCTTC
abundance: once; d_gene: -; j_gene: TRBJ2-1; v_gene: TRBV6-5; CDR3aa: CASSGGGGLNEQFF; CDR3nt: TGTGCCAGCAGCGGGGGAGGGGGGCTCAATGAGCAGTTCTTC
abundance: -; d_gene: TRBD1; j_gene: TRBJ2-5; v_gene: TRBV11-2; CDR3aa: CASSRQGAPQETQYF; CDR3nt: TGTGCCAGCAGCCGACAGGGGGCCCCCCAAGAGACCCAGTACTTC